This T cell receptor beta chain was recovered during a study of blood T cells in healthy people across ages. The CDR3 is 18 amino acids. Trimming removed 2 bases from V and 0 bases from J, with 20 bases in between. From germline, CDR1 is KGHSH and CDR2 LQKENI. A second PCR of 7 to 11 cycles used a sample-barcoded 5' primer and a J-beta primer mix. Sequencing of every sample gave 3 million or more CDR3-containing paired-end reads. A single record per CDR3 protein comes from TCRdb applying MiXCR to the 5' RACE reads. This table holds about 640,000 distinct CDR3 sequences, about 53% found once. This clonotype was seen only a few times.

The rearrangement uses TRBV18 and TRBJ2-7, with D perhaps given as TRBD1 or TRBD2 (5 bases each). Sample: blood. The sequence was collected from a man aged 55 to 70 in good health. The DNA for the CDR3 is TGTGCCAGCTCACCAACTACCTTCAGGGTAGGAGGCTCCTACGAGCAGTACTTC. Translation gives CASSPTTFRVGGSYEQYF.